This entry describes one T cell receptor beta chain. Its antigen remains unknown. The PCR was carried out with 60 Vbeta primers and 13 Jbeta primers. The authors' processing: Later reanalysis found roughly 80 million unique TCR beta chains, 9 million to 12 million of them shared. The protocol was immunoSEQ multiplex PCR, while the TCRdb copy is restricted to in-frame clones and leaves out a portion. V and J calls plus clone size are reproduced from that table; the DNA served to infer D and trimming. The table shows 170,000 or so clones, with about 80% occurring only once. The germline V gene encodes CDR1 SGHDN and CDR2 FVKESK. The CDR3 is made up of 15 amino acids. V shed 5 bases, J shed 5 bases, and the junction held 10 bases outside the gene matches. This sample is drawn from a study of cytomegalovirus exposure and HLA in healthy donors. Study-level points and caveats: Common viral pathogens seemed to be connected with several of the most significant clusters, according to a later analysis.

The clonotype originates from a boy between 10 and 17 years old in good health and CMV-seronegative. This chain links TRBV14 with TRBJ2-5, with 8 bases that match TRBD1. The sample taken for sequencing was PBMCs. The DNA for the CDR3 is TGTGCCAGCAGCTGGGGCAGGGGGCGTGCGGAGACCCAGTACTTC. Its protein product is CASSWGRGRAETQYF.